This TCR beta chain was observed in a study of cytomegalovirus exposure and HLA in healthy donors. The PCR made use of 60 Vbeta and 13 Jbeta primers. The table came from immunoSEQ multiplex PCR; TCRdb's copy has only in-frame clones and leaves some out. This table holds tens of thousands of clones. Sequenced material: PBMCs. This sequence originates from a woman in her thirties in good health and CMV-seronegative.

Written as DNA, the CDR3 is TGTGCCAGCACAAGTTCGGGAGGGCCGGGGTACGAGCAGTACTTC. Translating it yields CASTSSGGPGYEQYF. The chain has TRBV28 and TRBJ2-7; 8 bases fit TRBD2. Germline CDR1 MDHEN, CDR2 SYDVKM. The CDR3 has 15 amino acids. V shed 7 bases and J 4 bases; nucleotides not matched to a gene: 12.